The 18 T cell receptor beta chains below were found in one sample sequenced in a study of post-analysis software for immune sequencing data. Their antigens are not known. Study outcomes and limitations: In patients, about 5 TRBV segments were more frequent than in controls, with TRBV5-6, TRBV5-1 and TRBV20-1 among them.

The TCR beta cDNA libraries carried unique molecular identifiers. From the PCR reads, TCRdb called clonotypes with MiXCR, one entry per CDR3 protein. Among over 150,000 distinct CDR3 sequences listed, approximately 28% were seen once. The sequenced material came from blood. These TCRs come from a girl aged 5 to 17 with multiple sclerosis.

J is TRBJ2-7 and V is TRBV20-1; weak D call: TRBD2 (6 bases). The CDR3 sequence is 16 residues long. Between the trimmed V and J ends, which lost 6 bases and 0 bases, there was a span of 21 bases. Germline values: CDR1 DFQATT, CDR2 SNEGSKA (reference sequence). CDR3 sequence (DNA): TGCAGTGCGAACCTTCCCCGGGACTCATACTCCTACGAGCAGTACTTC. Its translation: CSANLPRDSYSYEQYF.

This chain uses TRBV6-2 or TRBV6-3 with TRBJ2-7; 9 bases fit TRBD2. V lost 10 bases to trimming and J lost 6 bases; unmatched junction nucleotides: 10. The CDR3 has 13 residues. Germline V gives CDR1 MNHEY, CDR2 SVGEGT. The CDR3 here is CATSGTSISEQYF. CDR3 nucleotides: TGTGCCACCTCTGGGACTAGCATCAGCGAGCAGTACTTC.

This clonotype was recorded at least ten times. This chain joins TRBV7-6 and TRBJ2-1, with 8 positions matching TRBD2. The CDR3 contains 15 residues. CDR1 SGHVS and CDR2 FNYEAQ come from the germline V gene. Trimming took 1 base from V and 10 from J; bases not matched to a gene: 9. CDR3 loop: CASSLVSGSVGEQFF. In DNA form, the CDR3 reads TGTGCCAGCAGCTTAGTCAGCGGGAGTGTCGGGGAGCAGTTCTTC.

This clonotype was seen a handful of times. J is TRBJ2-1 and V is TRBV3-1; D remains ambiguous. V shed 9 bases and J shed 2 bases, with 8 bases lying between them. This CDR3 is 12 amino acids long. Germline V gene sequence: CDR1 LGHDT, CDR2 YNNKEL (reference sequence). The DNA for the CDR3 is TGTGCCAGTCAGGCCCCCTACAATGAGCAGTTCTTC. Amino acid sequence: CASQAPYNEQFF.

This clonotype has ten or more counts. The chain employs TRBV7-9 and TRBJ2-7; D not certain. This CDR3 contains 11 residues. Trimming took off 5 bases at V and 2 bases at J, with 4 bases between the two ends. Germline V lookup: CDR1 SEHNR, CDR2 FQNEAQ (reference sequence). The CDR3 sequence is CASSITYEQYF. CDR3 nucleotide sequence: TGTGCCAGCAGCATAACCTACGAGCAGTACTTC.

The chain couples TRBV10-3 to TRBJ1-1; 10 bases line up with TRBD1. CDR1 ENHRY and CDR2 SYGVKD come from the germline V gene. V dropped 6 bases and J dropped 11; count of bases not matched to a gene: 12. This CDR3 has 14 residues. The CDR3 DNA follows: TGTGCCATCAGCTTCAAGATCGACAGGGGGCACGCTTTCTTT. The encoded protein is CAISFKIDRGHAFF.

Details on this clonotype: A clone one base away is much larger, so this may be a read error. The genes are TRBV4-1 and TRBJ2-5; TRBD2 aligns across 7 bases. With the DNA end fitting TRBJ2-7 better, the J assignment may be wrong. There are 15 residues in the CDR3. Germline CDR1 reads MGHRA; CDR2 reads YSYEKL. CDR3 in DNA: TGCGCCAGCAGCCAATCCCTGACTAGCAGGATCGAGCAGTACTTC. Protein product: CASSQSLTSRIEQYF.

This clonotype was recorded at least ten times. The chain carries TRBV3-1 and TRBJ2-1; D is perhaps TRBD1 (5 bases). CDR1 is LGHDT, CDR2 YNNKEL, per germline (reference sequence). The CDR3 extends over 14 amino acids. V shed 2 bases and J shed 3 bases, with 8 bases lying between them. CDR3 bases: TGTGCCAGCAGCCAAATCAGGGACTACAATGAGCAGTTCTTC. Its translation: CASSQIRDYNEQFF.

This clonotype was seen repeatedly, ten times or more. The chain links TRBV7-9 to TRBJ2-1; D gene uncertain. Trimming took 10 bases from V and 9 from J, leaving 16 bases between them. Looked up from germline, CDR1 is SEHNR and CDR2 is FQNEAQ (reference sequence). This CDR3 region has 12 residues. The DNA for the CDR3 is TGTGCCACCTCCGTGAGTTTGGGTGAGCAGTTCTTC. Its translation: CATSVSLGEQFF.

This clonotype was observed many times. This chain links TRBV11-1 with TRBJ2-7; no firm D call. In germline, CDR1 is SGHAT, CDR2 FQDESV (reference sequence). This CDR3 is 14 amino acids long. The ends were cut back, 5 bases at V and 0 bases at J, with 11 bases in the middle. The CDR3 loop reads CASSPIPGSYEQYF. The DNA of the CDR3 is TGTGCCAGCAGCCCCATCCCCGGCTCCTACGAGCAGTACTTC. The whole variable domain, remainder taken from reference TRBV11-1 and TRBJ2-7, is EAEVAQSPRYKITEKSQAVAFWCDPISGHATLYWYRQILGQGPELLVQFQDESVVDDSQLPKDRFSAERLKGVDSTLKIQPAELGDSAMYLCASSPIPGSYEQYFGPGTRLTVT.

Points on this clonotype: A clone one base away is much larger, so this may be a read error. The V gene is TRBV4-1, the J gene TRBJ2-1, with a tentative D call TRBD2 (5 bases). Deletions cut 1 base from V and 6 bases from J, with 13 bases between. This CDR3 has 15 residues. CDR1 and CDR2 from the germline V gene are MGHRA and YSYEKL. The CDR3 loop reads CASSQGALDGNEQFF. The CDR3 DNA follows: TGCGCCAGCAGCCAAGGTGCACTAGATGGCAATGAGCAGTTCTTC.

This clonotype was found many times. The chain combines TRBV5-4 with TRBJ2-3; D remains unclear. This CDR3 comprises 13 residues. V lost 0 bases and J 5 bases, leaving 7 bases between the germline ends. Per germline, CDR1 SGHNT and CDR2 YYREEE (reference sequence). DNA of the CDR3: TGTGCCAGCAGCTTGGATCGCGGAGATACGCAGTATTTT. As protein: CASSLDRGDTQYF. The full variable domain, in which reference TRBV5-4 and TRBJ2-3 provide the parts outside the CDR3, is ETGVTQSPTHLIKTRGQQVTLRCSSQSGHNTVSWYQQALGQGPQFIFQYYREEENGRGNFPPRFSGLQFPNYSSELNVNALELDDSALYLCASSLDRGDTQYFGPGTRLTVL.

The chain is built from TRBV7-9 and TRBJ2-5; D perhaps matches TRBD2 (6 bases). CDR3 length: 16 residues. Trimming left V 5 bases short and J 5 bases short, with 21 bases between. Per germline, CDR1 SEHNR and CDR2 FQNEAQ (reference sequence). The CDR3 nucleotides are TGTGCCAGCAGCCCCCCCCCGGGGGTTAAAAGGGAGACCCAGTACTTC. This gives the protein CASSPPPGVKRETQYF.

This chain joins TRBV29-1 and TRBJ2-1, with a weak D call TRBD2 (5 bases). The ends were cut back, 7 bases at V and 9 bases at J, with 13 bases in the middle. CDR1 is SQVTM and CDR2 is ANQGSEA in the germline V gene. The CDR3 is made up of 11 amino acids. DNA for the CDR3: TGCAGCGCCACCGTTGGGAGTGAGCAGTTCTTC. Its protein is CSATVGSEQFF.

This clonotype was counted many times. This chain uses TRBV29-1 with TRBJ1-2, with D uncertain. Trimming pared 3 bases from V and 4 bases from J, leaving 6 bases between. Germline CDR1 and CDR2: SQVTM and ANQGSEA. CDR3 size: 11 residues. CDR3 DNA: TGCAGCGTTGACTCAGGCTATGGCTACACCTTC. Encoded protein: CSVDSGYGYTF.

By its share, this clonotype is medium-sized. This CDR3 reads CASSLSGAGIGYTF. CDR3 sequence (DNA): TGTGCCAGCAGTTTATCGGGGGCAGGAATTGGCTACACCTTC. The rearrangement links TRBV27 to TRBJ1-2, with TRBD1 as a possible D gene (6 bases). Germline CDR1 MNHEY, CDR2 SMNVEV (reference sequence). Trimming pared 0 bases from V and 7 bases from J, leaving 12 bases between. This CDR3 has 14 amino acids.

This chain connects TRBV6-5 to TRBJ2-1, with 11 bases that match TRBD2. The germline gives CDR1 MNHEY, CDR2 SVGAGI. V was pared by 5 bases and J by 8 bases, with 8 bases of the junction left unmatched. The CDR3 covers 15 residues. The CDR3 is CASSKLAGVVDEQFF. CDR3 sequence (DNA): TGTGCCAGCAGTAAACTAGCGGGAGTAGTCGATGAGCAGTTCTTC.

This clonotype was picked up a small number of times. This chain links TRBV7-9 with TRBJ1-5; D not certain. Per germline, CDR1 SEHNR and CDR2 FQNEAQ (reference sequence). The CDR3 runs to 13 residues. The V end lost 5 bases, the J end lost 5 bases, and 10 bases lay between the germline ends. The CDR3, as DNA: TGTGCCAGCAGCATGGACTTAGATCAGCCCCAGCATTTT. Its translation is CASSMDLDQPQHF.